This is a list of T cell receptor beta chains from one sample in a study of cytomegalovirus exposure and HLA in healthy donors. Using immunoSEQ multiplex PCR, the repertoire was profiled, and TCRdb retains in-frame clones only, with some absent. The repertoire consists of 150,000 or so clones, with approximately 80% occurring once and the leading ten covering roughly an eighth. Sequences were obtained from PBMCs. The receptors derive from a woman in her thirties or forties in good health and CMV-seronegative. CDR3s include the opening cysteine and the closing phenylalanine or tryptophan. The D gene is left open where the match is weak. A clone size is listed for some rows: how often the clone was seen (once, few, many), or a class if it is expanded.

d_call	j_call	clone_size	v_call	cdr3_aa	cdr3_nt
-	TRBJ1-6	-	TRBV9	CASSVEAGANSPLHF	TGTGCCAGCAGCGTAGAGGCGGGCGCGAATTCACCCCTCCACTTT
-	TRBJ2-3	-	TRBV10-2	CASSSIPGSRTDTQYF	TGCGCCAGCAGTTCCATCCCAGGTTCCCGCACAGATACGCAGTATTTT
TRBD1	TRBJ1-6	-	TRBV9	CASSVGRSSGGLSYNSPLHF	TGTGCCAGCAGCGTAGGGCGATCGTCAGGGGGATTATCCTATAATTCACCCCTCCACTTT
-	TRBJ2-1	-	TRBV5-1	CASSLDGPSYNEQFF	TGCGCCAGCAGCTTGGATGGGCCCTCCTACAATGAGCAGTTCTTC
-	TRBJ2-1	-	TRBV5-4	CASSTRGAGNEQFF	TGTGCCAGCAGCACCAGGGGAGCGGGGAATGAGCAGTTCTTC
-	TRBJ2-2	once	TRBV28	CASLGQNTGELFF	TGTGCCAGTTTGGGGCAGAACACCGGGGAGCTGTTTTTT
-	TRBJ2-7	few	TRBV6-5	CASRHFLYEQYF	TGTGCCAGCAGGCACTTCCTCTACGAGCAGTACTTC
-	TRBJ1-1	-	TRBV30	CAWTLDFTNTEAFF	TGTGCCTGGACCCTGGACTTCACAAACACTGAAGCTTTCTTT
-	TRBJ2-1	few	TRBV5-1	CASSLAGGGHEQFF	TGCGCCAGCAGCTTGGCCGGAGGGGGCCATGAGCAGTTCTTC
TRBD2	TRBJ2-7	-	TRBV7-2	CASSAAGGNEQYF	TGTGCCAGCAGCGCGGCCGGGGGGAACGAGCAGTACTTC
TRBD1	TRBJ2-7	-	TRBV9	CASSVAGGQRYEQYF	TGTGCCAGCAGCGTAGCTGGGGGACAGAGGTACGAGCAGTACTTC
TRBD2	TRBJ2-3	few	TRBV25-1	CASGPPGGTDTQYF	TGTGCCAGCGGACCCCCGGGGGGTACAGATACGCAGTATTTT
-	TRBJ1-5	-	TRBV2	CASEGLGNQPQHF	TGTGCCAGCGAGGGCTTGGGCAATCAGCCCCAGCATTTT
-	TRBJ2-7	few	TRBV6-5	CASSYSGFGRAQYF	TGTGCCAGCAGTTACTCGGGTTTTGGCAGGGCACAGTACTTC
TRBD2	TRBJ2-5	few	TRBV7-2	CATRLGGGKETQYF	TGTGCCACACGTTTGGGGGGAGGGAAAGAGACCCAGTACTTC
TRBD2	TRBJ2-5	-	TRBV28	CASTPLVRLAGQREQYF	TGTGCCAGCACACCATTGGTTCGACTAGCGGGACAAAGGGAGCAGTACTTC
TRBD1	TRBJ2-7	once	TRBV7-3	CASSLRDSYEQYF	TGTGCCAGCAGCTTAAGGGACAGCTACGAGCAGTACTTC
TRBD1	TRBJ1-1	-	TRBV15	CATSRPDRAGYTQAFF	TGTGCCACCAGCAGACCTGACAGGGCAGGATACACTCAAGCTTTCTTT
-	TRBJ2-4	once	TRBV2	CASSEALVLTLAKNSQYF	TGTGCCAGCAGTGAAGCGCTGGTTCTAACTCTAGCCAAAAACAGTCAGTACTTC
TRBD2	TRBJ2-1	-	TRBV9	CASSIGTSGRACQFF	TGTGCCAGCAGCATTGGGACTAGCGGGAGGGCCTGTCAGTTCTTC
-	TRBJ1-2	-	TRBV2	CASRRRDGYTF	TGTGCCAGCAGGCGGAGGGATGGCTACACCTTC
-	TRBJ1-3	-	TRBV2	CASSVLGISGNTIYF	TGTGCCAGCAGTGTTCTCGGTATCTCTGGAAACACCATATATTTT
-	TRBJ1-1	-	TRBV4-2	CASSQEREEAFF	TGTGCCAGCAGCCAAGAAAGGGAGGAAGCTTTCTTT